This T cell receptor beta chain was profiled in a study of shared clonotypes between healthy human individuals. Study-level results: Memory subsets generally showed lower estimated richness than naive subsets.

Notes on this clone: Its cognate antigen is unknown.

TCRdb's table, derived via immunoSEQ multiplex PCR, lists solely in-frame clones and lacks some. This table has around 1.4 million clones, about 98.5% appearing once. Adults of Caucasian background living in Nashville, Tennessee made up all donors. Trimming took 0 bases from V and 0 from J, leaving 10 bases between them. This CDR3 contains 16 residues. CDR1 is SGDLS, CDR2 YYNGEE, per germline. This chain links TRBV9 with TRBJ2-4; D remains ambiguous. The sequenced sample consisted of naive CD4+ T cells sorted from blood. Subset specified: CD45RA+ positively selected. The clonotype originates from a man younger than 45 in good health. CDR3 DNA sequence: TGTGCCAGCAGCGTAGTCCCAGAACTAGCCAAAAACATTCAGTACTTC. It codes for CASSVVPELAKNIQYF.